This section outlines one T cell receptor beta chain sequence together with its context. Its specificity is not known. V dropped 9 bases and J dropped 2 bases, with 20 bases sitting between them. CDR3 length equals 15 residues. Germline V lookup: CDR1 LNHDA, CDR2 SQIVND (reference sequence). The record originates from a study of CD8+CD57+ T cells in acquired aplastic anemia. Looking at the study overall: Across the sorted CD4+ and CD8+ cells, DNA amounts averaged roughly 3 ug.

For CDR3 and TCR beta VDJ profiling, genomic DNA was the template used. TCRdb re-called the reads through MiXCR, storing one row per CDR3 protein. The sample records 120,000 or so distinct CDR3 sequences, about two fifths being singletons. Patients chosen for sequencing had CD8+CD57+ cells that had expanded, as shown by flow cytometry. The study, taken as a whole, reports: Patients showed no significant difference from controls in CD8+ Simpson's diversity. Patients and controls shared twenty-nine CD8+ CDR3 sequences.

The chain is built from TRBV19 and TRBJ2-7; D is unclear. The specimen sequenced was sorted CD4+, CD8+, or CD8+CD57+ T cells (not recorded which) from PBMCs. The TCR originated in a human donor with aplastic anemia. CDR3 sequence (DNA): TGTGCCAGCAGCTTAGGGCCCCACCCACCCTACGAGCAGTACTTC. Translated, it gives CASSLGPHPPYEQYF.